The 10 T cell receptor beta chains reported below all come from one sample, sequenced in a study of blood T cell repertoires in COVID-19. Measured with immunoSEQ multiplex PCR; TCRdb has only the in-frame clones, and not every one. The sample has roughly 93,000 clones, roughly 87% seen once. The sequenced sample was peripheral blood. The receptors come from a man aged 50-60 years with acute or convalescent COVID-19.

This clone appeared once. The CDR3 DNA reads as TGTGCCAGCTCACTCGCGGACAGGGGGCTGTATCAGCCCCAGCATTTT. Translation: CASSLADRGLYQPQHF. This sequence joins TRBV18 and TRBJ1-5; 11 bases agree with TRBD1. V lost 4 bases to trimming and J lost 5 bases; unmatched junction nucleotides: 7. The length of the CDR3 is 16 residues. Germline CDR1 and CDR2: KGHSH and LQKENI.

This clone was detected a few times. This rearrangement joins TRBV19 to TRBJ1-1; D remains ambiguous. Germline CDR1 reads LNHDA; CDR2 reads SQIVND (reference sequence). Deletions cut 4 bases from V and 4 bases from J, with 10 bases between. CDR3 length equals 13 residues. The CDR3 nucleotides are TGTGCCAGTAGTACCCAGGTTCGCACTGAAGCTTTCTTT. This encodes CASSTQVRTEAFF.

V and J are TRBV13 and TRBJ2-1, with D possibly being TRBD2 (6 bases). This CDR3 region has 16 residues. Germline V gene lookup returns CDR1 PRHDT and CDR2 FYEKMQ (reference sequence). Trimming took 8 bases from V and 0 from J, leaving 17 bases between them. CDR3: CASGGQGSSSYNEQFF. The CDR3 DNA reads as TGTGCCAGCGGAGGGCAGGGCTCTAGCTCCTACAATGAGCAGTTCTTC.

This chain links TRBV3-1 (or the pseudogene TRBV3-2) with TRBJ1-3; TRBD1 aligns across 8 bases. The CDR3 extends over 14 amino acids. V dropped 5 bases and J dropped 2; count of bases not matched to a gene: 2. Germline V gives CDR1 LGHDT, CDR2 YNNKEL (reference sequence). The DNA for the CDR3 is TGTGCCAGCAGCGAACAGGGGGCTGGAAACACCATATATTTT. The encoded protein is CASSEQGAGNTIYF.

This chain joins TRBV9 and TRBJ1-3; D may be TRBD1 (6 bases). There are 14 residues in the CDR3. Germline CDR1 is SGDLS and CDR2 is YYNGEE. Deletions cut 1 base from V and 11 bases from J, with 16 bases between. CDR3 coding DNA: TGTGCCAGCAGCGTATACGGGGGGGCGTACGCCATATATTTT. The encoded protein is CASSVYGGAYAIYF.

The chain combines TRBV11-1 with TRBJ1-2, with D possibly being TRBD1 (5 bases). With 5 bases removed from V and 4 bases from J, the gap between germline ends came to 11 bases. The CDR3 totals 13 residues. Germline values: CDR1 SGHAT, CDR2 FQDESV (reference sequence). The CDR3 nucleotides are TGTGCCAGCAGCGTCGACAGTAGCTATGGCTACACCTTC. It translates to CASSVDSSYGYTF.

The chain is built from TRBV28 and TRBJ1-2, with 8 bases aligning to TRBD1. After removal of 4 bases from V and 7 bases from J, the junction contained 8 bases not matched to a gene. Germline CDR1 and CDR2: MDHEN and SYDVKM. This CDR3 has 14 residues. CDR3 in amino acids: CASSSDRVSSGYTF. The CDR3 nucleotides are TGTGCCAGCAGTTCGGACAGGGTGTCGTCTGGCTACACCTTC.

The genes are TRBV19 and TRBJ1-1, with 7 positions matching TRBD1. The CDR3 is made up of 14 amino acids. J gave up 8 bases and V 5 bases, and 11 bases lay outside the gene matches. The germline V gene encodes CDR1 LNHDA and CDR2 SQIVND (reference sequence). The CDR3 DNA reads as TGTGCCAGTAGTGCTAAACCTGGGACAGCCGAAGCTTTCTTT. As protein: CASSAKPGTAEAFF.

J is TRBJ1-3 and V is TRBV5-1; a possible D gene is TRBD1 (5 bases). V lost 0 bases and J lost 2, with 9 bases in between. The CDR3 is 15 amino acids. Germline CDR1 reads SGHRS; CDR2 reads YFSETQ. The CDR3 bases are TGCGCCAGCAGCTTGGAGACAGCTACTGGAAACACCATATATTTT. Translation gives CASSLETATGNTIYF.

The V gene is TRBV5-1, the J gene TRBJ2-1, with 10 nucleotides matching TRBD2. The germline V gene encodes CDR1 SGHRS and CDR2 YFSETQ. The length of the CDR3 is 17 residues. The V segment lost 1 base and the J segment 4 bases; nucleotides outside the gene matches: 8. The CDR3 coding sequence is TGCGCCAGCAGCTTGAGGGCTAGCGGGGGTGATTACAATGAGCAGTTCTTC. It codes for CASSLRASGGDYNEQFF.